This TCR beta chain comes out of a study of graft-versus-host responses after intestinal transplantation. Study details: Every recipient underwent anti-thymocyte globulin induction, then tacrolimus and steroids for two to four years. Broader study findings: Allografts from individuals with graft-donor T cell macrochimerism displayed high graft-versus-host to host-versus-graft clonal ratios. Recipient marrow contained GvH clones, some of which appeared first in ileum or blood. There was an association between peak levels of circulating GvH clones and early post-transplant HvG declines.

This clone appeared a few times. Its antigen remains unknown. Per the germline V gene, CDR1 is LNHDA and CDR2 is SQIVND (reference sequence). Trimming cost V 2 bases and J 1 base; bases outside gene matches: 1. The CDR3 sequence is 14 residues long. Method: immunoSEQ multiplex PCR; TCRdb's copy keeps in-frame clones and lacks some. The profile shows about 88,000 clones, about 94% of them singletons. This sample comprised unstimulated CD4+ T cells sorted from spleen or lymph node cells, obtained before transplant. This chain links TRBV19 with TRBJ1-1; TRBD1 matches at 7 bases. This receptor was identified in a human donor who was the organ donor for an intestinal transplant. CDR3 sequence (DNA): TGTGCCAGTAGTATACGGGACAGGAACACTGAAGCTTTCTTT. Translation: CASSIRDRNTEAFF.